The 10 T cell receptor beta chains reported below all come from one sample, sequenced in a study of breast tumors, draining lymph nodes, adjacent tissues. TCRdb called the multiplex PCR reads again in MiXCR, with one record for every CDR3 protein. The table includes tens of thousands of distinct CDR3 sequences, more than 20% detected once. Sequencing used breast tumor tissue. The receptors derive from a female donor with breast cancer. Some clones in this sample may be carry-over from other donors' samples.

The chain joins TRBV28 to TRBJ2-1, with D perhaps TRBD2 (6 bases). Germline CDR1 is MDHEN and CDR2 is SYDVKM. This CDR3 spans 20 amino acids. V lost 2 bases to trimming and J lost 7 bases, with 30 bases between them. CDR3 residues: CASSLKEPQALAEFVNEQFF. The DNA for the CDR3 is TGTGCCAGCAGTTTAAAGGAACCCCAGGCGTTAGCGGAGTTCGTTAATGAGCAGTTCTTC. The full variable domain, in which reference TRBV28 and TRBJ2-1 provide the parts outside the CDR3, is DVKVTQSSRYLVKRTGEKVFLECVQDMDHENMFWYRQDPGLGLRLIYFSYDVKMKEKGDIPEGYSVSREKKERFSLILESASTNQTSMYLCASSLKEPQALAEFVNEQFFGPGTRLTVL.

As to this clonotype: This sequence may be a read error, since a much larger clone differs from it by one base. The CDR3 sequence is CAGSSQAGVDTQYF. The DNA of the CDR3 is TGTGCCGGCAGTTCCCAGGCCGGAGTAGATACGCAGTATTTT. The J gene is TRBJ2-3, the V gene TRBV13; unclear D gene. The CDR3 consists of 14 residues. CDR1 is PRHDT and CDR2 is FYEKMQ in the germline V gene (reference sequence). Looking up the rest from reference TRBV13 and TRBJ2-3 gives the full variable domain: AAGVIQSPRHLIKEKRETATLKCYPIPRHDTVYWYQQGPGQDPQFLISFYEKMQSDKGSIPDRFSAQQFSDYHSELNMSSLELGDSALYFCAGSSQAGVDTQYFGPGTRLTVL.

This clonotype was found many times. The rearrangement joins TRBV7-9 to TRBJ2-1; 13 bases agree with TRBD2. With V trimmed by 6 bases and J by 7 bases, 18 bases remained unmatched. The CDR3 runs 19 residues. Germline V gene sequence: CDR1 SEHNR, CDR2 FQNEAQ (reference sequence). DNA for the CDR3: TGTGCCAGCAGTTCCTGGGGACAGGGACTAGCGGGGACAAAGAATGAGCAGTTCTTC. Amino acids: CASSSWGQGLAGTKNEQFF.

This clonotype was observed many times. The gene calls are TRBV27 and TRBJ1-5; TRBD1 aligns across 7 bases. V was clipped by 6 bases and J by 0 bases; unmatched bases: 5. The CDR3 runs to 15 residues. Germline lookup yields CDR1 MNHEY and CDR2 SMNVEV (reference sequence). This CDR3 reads CASRIGTDSNQPQHF. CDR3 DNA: TGTGCCAGCAGAATAGGGACAGATAGCAATCAGCCCCAGCATTTT.

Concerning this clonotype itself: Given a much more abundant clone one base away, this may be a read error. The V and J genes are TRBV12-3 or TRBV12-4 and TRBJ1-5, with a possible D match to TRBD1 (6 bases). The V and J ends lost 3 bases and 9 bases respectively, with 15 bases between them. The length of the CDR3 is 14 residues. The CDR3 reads CASSFASGDRPQHF. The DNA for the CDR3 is TGTGCCAGCAGTTTTGCGTCAGGGGATCGGCCCCAGCATTTT.

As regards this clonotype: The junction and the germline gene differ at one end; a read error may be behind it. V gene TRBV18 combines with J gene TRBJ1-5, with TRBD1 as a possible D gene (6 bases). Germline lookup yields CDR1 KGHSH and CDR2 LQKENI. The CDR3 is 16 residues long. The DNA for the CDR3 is TGTGCCAGCTCATTCCTGGGCAGGGCAGGGGATCAGCCCCCGCATTTT. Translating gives CASSFLGRAGDQPPHF.

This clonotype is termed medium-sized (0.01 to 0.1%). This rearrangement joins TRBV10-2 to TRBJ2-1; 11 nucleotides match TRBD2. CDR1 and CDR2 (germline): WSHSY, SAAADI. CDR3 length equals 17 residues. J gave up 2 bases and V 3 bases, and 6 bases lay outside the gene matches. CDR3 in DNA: TGCGCCAGCAGTGAACTAGCGGGAGTGACCCCCTACAATGAGCAGTTCTTC. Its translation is CASSELAGVTPYNEQFF.

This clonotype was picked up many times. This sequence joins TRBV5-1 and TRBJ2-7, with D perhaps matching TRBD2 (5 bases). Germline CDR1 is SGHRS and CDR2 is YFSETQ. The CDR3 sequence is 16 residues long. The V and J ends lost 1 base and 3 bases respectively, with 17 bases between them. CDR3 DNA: TGCGCCAGCAGCTTGACGGTGGCAGGAGGAGGCTACGAGCAGTACTTC. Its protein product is CASSLTVAGGGYEQYF.

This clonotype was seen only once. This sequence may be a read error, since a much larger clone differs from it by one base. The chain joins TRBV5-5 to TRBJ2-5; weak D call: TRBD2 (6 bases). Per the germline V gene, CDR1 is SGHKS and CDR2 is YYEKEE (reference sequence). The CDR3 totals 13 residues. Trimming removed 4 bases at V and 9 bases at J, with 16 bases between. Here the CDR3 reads CASSPSVQEAQYF. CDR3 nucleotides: TGTGCCAGCAGCCCTAGCGTACAGGAGGCCCAGTACTTC.

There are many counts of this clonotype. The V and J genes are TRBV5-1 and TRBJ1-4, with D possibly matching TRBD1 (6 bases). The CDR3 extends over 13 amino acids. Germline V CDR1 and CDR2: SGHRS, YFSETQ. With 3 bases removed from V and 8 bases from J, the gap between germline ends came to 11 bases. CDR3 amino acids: CASSWDGQEKLFF. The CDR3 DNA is TGCGCCAGCAGCTGGGACGGACAGGAAAAACTGTTTTTT.